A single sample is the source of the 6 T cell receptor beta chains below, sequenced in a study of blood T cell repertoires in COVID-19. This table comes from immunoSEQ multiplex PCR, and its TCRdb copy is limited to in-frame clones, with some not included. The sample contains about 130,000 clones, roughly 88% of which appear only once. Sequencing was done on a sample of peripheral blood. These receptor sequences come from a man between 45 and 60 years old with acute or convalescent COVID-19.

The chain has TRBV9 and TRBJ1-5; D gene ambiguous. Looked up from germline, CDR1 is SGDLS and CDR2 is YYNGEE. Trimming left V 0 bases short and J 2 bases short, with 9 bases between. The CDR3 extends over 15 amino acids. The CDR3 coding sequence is TGTGCCAGCAGCGTAGACGCATCGGGCAATCAGCCCCAGCATTTT. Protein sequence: CASSVDASGNQPQHF.

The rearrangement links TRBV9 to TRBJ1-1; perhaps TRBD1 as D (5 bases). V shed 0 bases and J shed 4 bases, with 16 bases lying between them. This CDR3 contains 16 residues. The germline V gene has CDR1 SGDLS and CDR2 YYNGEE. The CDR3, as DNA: TGTGCCAGCAGCGTAGGATGGGGGGTCTTTGGCACTGAAGCTTTCTTT. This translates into CASSVGWGVFGTEAFF.

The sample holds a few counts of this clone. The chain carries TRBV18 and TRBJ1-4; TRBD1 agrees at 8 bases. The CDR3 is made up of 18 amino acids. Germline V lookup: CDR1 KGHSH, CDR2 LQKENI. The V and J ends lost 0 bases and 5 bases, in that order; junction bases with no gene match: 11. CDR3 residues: CASSPPFLGQGGNEKLFF. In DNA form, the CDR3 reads TGTGCCAGCTCACCACCCTTCCTCGGACAGGGTGGGAATGAAAAACTGTTTTTT.

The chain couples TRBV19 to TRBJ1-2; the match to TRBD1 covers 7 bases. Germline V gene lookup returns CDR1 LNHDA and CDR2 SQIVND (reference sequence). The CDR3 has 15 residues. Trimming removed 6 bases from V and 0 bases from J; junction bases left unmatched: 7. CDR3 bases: TGTGCCAGTAGCACCGGGACAGCCGCTAACTATGGCTACACCTTC. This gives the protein CASSTGTAANYGYTF.

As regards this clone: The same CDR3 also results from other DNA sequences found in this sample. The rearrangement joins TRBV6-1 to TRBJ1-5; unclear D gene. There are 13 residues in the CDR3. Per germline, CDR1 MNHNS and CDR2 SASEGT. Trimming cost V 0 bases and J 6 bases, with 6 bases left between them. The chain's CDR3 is CASSEARGQPQHF. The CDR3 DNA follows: TGTGCCAGCAGTGAAGCGCGGGGTCAGCCCCAGCATTTT.

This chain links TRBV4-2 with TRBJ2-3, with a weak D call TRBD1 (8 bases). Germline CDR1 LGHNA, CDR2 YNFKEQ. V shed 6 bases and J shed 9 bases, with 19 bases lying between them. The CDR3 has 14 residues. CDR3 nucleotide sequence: TGTGCCAGCAGACCGACAGGGGAGGGGGCAACGCAGTATTTT. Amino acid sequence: CASRPTGEGATQYF.